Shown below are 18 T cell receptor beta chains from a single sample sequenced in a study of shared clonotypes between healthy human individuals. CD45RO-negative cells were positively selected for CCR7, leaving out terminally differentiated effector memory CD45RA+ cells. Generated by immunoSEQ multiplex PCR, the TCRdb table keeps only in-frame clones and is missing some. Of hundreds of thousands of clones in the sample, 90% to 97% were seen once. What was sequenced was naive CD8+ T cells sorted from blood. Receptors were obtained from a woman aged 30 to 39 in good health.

The CDR3 nucleotides are TGCGCCAGCAGCCCCCTTCCTAGCGACTACGAGCAGTACTTC. Protein: CASSPLPSDYEQYF. V usage is TRBV5-1 and J usage is TRBJ2-7, with D perhaps TRBD2 (6 bases). The V gene lost 4 bases and the J gene lost 3 bases, with 14 bases spanning the gap. Germline V gives CDR1 SGHRS, CDR2 YFSETQ. The CDR3 sequence is 14 residues long.

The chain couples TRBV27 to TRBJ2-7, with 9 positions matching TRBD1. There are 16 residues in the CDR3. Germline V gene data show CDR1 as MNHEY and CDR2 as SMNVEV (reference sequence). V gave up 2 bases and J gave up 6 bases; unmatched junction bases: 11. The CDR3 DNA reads TGTGCCAGCAGTTTACTTGGAGGGACAGGGCTACGCGAGCAGTACTTC. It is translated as CASSLLGGTGLREQYF.

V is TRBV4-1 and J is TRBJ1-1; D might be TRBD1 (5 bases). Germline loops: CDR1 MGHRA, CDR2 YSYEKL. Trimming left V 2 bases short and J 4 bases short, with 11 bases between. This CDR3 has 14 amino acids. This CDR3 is CASSQQGRATEAFF. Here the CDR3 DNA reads TGCGCCAGCAGCCAACAGGGCAGGGCCACTGAAGCTTTCTTT.

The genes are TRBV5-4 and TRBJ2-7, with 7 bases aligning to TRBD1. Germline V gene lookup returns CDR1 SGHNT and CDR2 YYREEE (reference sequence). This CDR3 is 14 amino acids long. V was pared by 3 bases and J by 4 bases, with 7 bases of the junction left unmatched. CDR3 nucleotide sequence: TGTGCCAGCAGCTATACAGGGGAGTCGTACGAGCAGTACTTC. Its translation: CASSYTGESYEQYF. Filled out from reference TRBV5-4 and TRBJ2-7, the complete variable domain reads ETGVTQSPTHLIKTRGQQVTLRCSSQSGHNTVSWYQQALGQGPQFIFQYYREEENGRGNFPPRFSGLQFPNYSSELNVNALELDDSALYLCASSYTGESYEQYFGPGTRLTVT.

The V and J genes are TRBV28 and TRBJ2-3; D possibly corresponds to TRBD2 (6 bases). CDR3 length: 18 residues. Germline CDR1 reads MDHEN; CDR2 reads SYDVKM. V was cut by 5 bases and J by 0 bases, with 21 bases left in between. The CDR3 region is CASSPLNAGGTSTDTQYF. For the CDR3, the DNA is TGTGCCAGCAGTCCCTTGAATGCAGGAGGGACTAGCACAGATACGCAGTATTTT.

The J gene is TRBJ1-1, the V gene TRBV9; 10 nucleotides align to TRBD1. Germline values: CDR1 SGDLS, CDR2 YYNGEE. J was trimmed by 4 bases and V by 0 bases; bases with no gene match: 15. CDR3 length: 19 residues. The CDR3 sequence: CASSVGDRGLFAVGTEAFF. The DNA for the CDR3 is TGTGCCAGCAGCGTAGGGGACAGGGGACTTTTCGCCGTTGGCACTGAAGCTTTCTTT.

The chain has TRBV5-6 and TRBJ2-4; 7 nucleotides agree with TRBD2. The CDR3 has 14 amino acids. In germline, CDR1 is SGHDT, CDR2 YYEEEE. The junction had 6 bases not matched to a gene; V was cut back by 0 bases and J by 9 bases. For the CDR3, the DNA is TGTGCCAGCAGCTTGGTTGGGAGGGGAGGCATTCAGTACTTC. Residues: CASSLVGRGGIQYF.

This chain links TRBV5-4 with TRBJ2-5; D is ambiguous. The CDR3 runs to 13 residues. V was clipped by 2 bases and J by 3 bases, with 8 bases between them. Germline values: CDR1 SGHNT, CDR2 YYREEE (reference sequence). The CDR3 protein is CASSFGGEETQYF. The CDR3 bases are TGTGCCAGCAGCTTCGGTGGAGAAGAGACCCAGTACTTC.

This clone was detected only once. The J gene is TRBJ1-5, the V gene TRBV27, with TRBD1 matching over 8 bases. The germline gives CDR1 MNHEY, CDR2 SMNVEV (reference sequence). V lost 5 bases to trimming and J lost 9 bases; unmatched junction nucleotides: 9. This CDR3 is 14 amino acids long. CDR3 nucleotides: TGTGCCAGCAGTCCGACAGGGGCGTCGGGGCCCCAGCATTTT. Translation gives CASSPTGASGPQHF.

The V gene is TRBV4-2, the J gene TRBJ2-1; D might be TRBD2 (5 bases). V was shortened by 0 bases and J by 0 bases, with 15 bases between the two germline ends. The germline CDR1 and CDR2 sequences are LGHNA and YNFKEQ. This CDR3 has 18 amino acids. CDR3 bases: TGTGCCAGCAGCCAAGACTTTAGCGCCTGGAGCTCCTACAATGAGCAGTTCTTC. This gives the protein CASSQDFSAWSSYNEQFF.

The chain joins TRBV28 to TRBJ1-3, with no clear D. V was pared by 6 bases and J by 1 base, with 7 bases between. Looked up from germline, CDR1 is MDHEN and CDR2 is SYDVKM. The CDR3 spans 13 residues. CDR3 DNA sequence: TGTGCCAGCAGGAGGACGTCTGGAAACACCATATATTTT. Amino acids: CASRRTSGNTIYF.

In nucleotides, the CDR3 is TGTGCCAGCCCCGCTGCCACCGGGGAGCTGTTTTTT. Amino acid sequence: CASPAATGELFF. The chain carries TRBV28 and TRBJ2-2, with D uncertain. The CDR3 consists of 12 residues. The V gene lost 8 bases and the J gene lost 4 bases, with 8 bases spanning the gap. Germline V gene lookup returns CDR1 MDHEN and CDR2 SYDVKM.

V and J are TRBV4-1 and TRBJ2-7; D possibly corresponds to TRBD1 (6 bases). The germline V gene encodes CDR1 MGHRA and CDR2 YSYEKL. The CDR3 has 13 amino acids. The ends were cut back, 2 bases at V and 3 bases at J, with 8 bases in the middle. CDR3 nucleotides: TGCGCCAGCAGCCAAACGACAGGCTACGAGCAGTACTTC. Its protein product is CASSQTTGYEQYF.

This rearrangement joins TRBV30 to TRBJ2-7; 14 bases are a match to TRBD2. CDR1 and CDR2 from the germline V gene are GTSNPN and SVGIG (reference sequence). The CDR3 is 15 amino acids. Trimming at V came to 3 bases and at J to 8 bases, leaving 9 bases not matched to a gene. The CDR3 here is CAWRPTSGRAFQQYF. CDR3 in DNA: TGTGCCTGGAGGCCGACTAGCGGGAGGGCCTTCCAGCAGTACTTC.

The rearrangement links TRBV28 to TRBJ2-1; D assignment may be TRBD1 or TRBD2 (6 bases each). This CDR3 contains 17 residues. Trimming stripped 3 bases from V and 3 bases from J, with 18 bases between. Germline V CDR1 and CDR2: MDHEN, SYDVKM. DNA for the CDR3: TGTGCCAGCAGTTTGGGGGGCTTCCGGGACTTCTACAATGAGCAGTTCTTC. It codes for CASSLGGFRDFYNEQFF. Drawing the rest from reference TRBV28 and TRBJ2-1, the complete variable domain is DVKVTQSSRYLVKRTGEKVFLECVQDMDHENMFWYRQDPGLGLRLIYFSYDVKMKEKGDIPEGYSVSREKKERFSLILESASTNQTSMYLCASSLGGFRDFYNEQFFGPGTRLTVL.

The CDR3 coding sequence is TGCAGTGCTAGATCAGTCTCCGAGCAGTACTTC. This sequence encodes CSARSVSEQYF. The V and J genes are TRBV20-1 and TRBJ2-5; D unresolved. The J call is in doubt because the DNA end fits TRBJ2-7 better. CDR1 DFQATT and CDR2 SNEGSKA come from the germline V gene (reference sequence). The CDR3 sequence is 11 residues long.

The CDR3 reads CASSLQGSGNTIYF. In DNA form, the CDR3 reads TGTGCCAGCAGCTTGCAGGGTTCTGGAAACACCATATATTTT. The chain couples TRBV5-4 to TRBJ1-3; TRBD1 is a possible D gene (5 bases). Germline V gives CDR1 SGHNT, CDR2 YYREEE (reference sequence). Trimming shortened V by 1 base and J by 1 base, and 6 bases separated the two germline ends. This CDR3 comprises 14 residues.

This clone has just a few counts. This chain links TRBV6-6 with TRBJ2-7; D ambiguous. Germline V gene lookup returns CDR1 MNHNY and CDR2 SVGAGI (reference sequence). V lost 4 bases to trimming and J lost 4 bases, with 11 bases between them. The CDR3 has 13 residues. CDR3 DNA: TGTGCCAGCAGTTTGTGGAATTCGTACGAGCAGTACTTC. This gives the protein CASSLWNSYEQYF.